What follows are 28 T cell receptor beta chains derived from one specimen sequenced in a study of cytomegalovirus exposure and HLA in healthy donors. Use of 60 Vbeta and 13 Jbeta primers characterized the PCR. Data came from immunoSEQ multiplex PCR; TCRdb stores just in-frame clones and leaves some out. This table holds roughly 160,000 clones, roughly 80% found once. Sequencing used PBMCs. The receptor source for this set is a male donor in good health and CMV-seropositive.

This clone was detected a few times. V and J are TRBV11-2 and TRBJ2-7, with a possible D match to TRBD2 (6 bases). The V end lost 6 bases, the J end lost 4 bases, and 19 bases lay between the germline ends. Per germline, CDR1 SGHAT and CDR2 FQNNGV. The CDR3 extends over 15 amino acids. The CDR3 DNA is TGTGCCAGCAGACATGCGGGACTTCGCGTTTACGAGCAGTACTTC. It specifies CASRHAGLRVYEQYF.

This chain uses TRBV18 with TRBJ1-4, with 9 bases identical to TRBD1. There are 19 residues in the CDR3. CDR1 is KGHSH and CDR2 is LQKENI in the germline V gene. With V trimmed by 4 bases and J by 5 bases, 17 bases remained unmatched. CDR3 residues: CASSLTGTGIGGENEKLFF. CDR3 sequence (DNA): TGTGCCAGCTCACTGACCGGGACAGGGATTGGGGGGGAGAATGAAAAACTGTTTTTT.

This clone showed up just once. The V call is TRBV18, the J call TRBJ2-5, with D possibly being TRBD2 (5 bases). The last part of the DNA fits TRBJ2-7 better; the J call may be wrong. CDR1 is KGHSH, CDR2 LQKENI, per germline. CDR3 size: 14 residues. CDR3 bases: TGTGCCAGCTCACCGGGGAGCAACAGCTACGAGCAGTACTTC. This translates into CASSPGSNSYEQYF.

The rearrangement links TRBV28 to TRBJ2-1, with D uncertain. V gave up 6 bases and J gave up 6 bases, with 3 bases separating them. CDR1 is MDHEN and CDR2 is SYDVKM in the germline V gene. The CDR3 extends over 10 amino acids. Written as DNA, the CDR3 is TGTGCCAGCAGGGCCAATGAGCAGTTCTTC. This encodes CASRANEQFF.

The chain carries TRBV5-4 and TRBJ2-3; tentatively, D is TRBD1 (5 bases). There are 15 residues in the CDR3. The V end was cut by 4 bases, the J end by 1 base, with 13 bases between. Germline V gives CDR1 SGHNT, CDR2 YYREEE (reference sequence). Written as DNA, the CDR3 is TGTGCCAGCAGCCCAGATGACAGACGCACAGATACGCAGTATTTT. Its protein is CASSPDDRRTDTQYF.

Remarks on this clone: This specimen includes other DNA sequences encoding the same CDR3. The V and J genes are TRBV9 and TRBJ2-5; 7 bases agree with TRBD1. This CDR3 contains 14 residues. V was clipped by 0 bases and J by 3 bases; unmatched bases: 2. Looked up from germline, CDR1 is SGDLS and CDR2 is YYNGEE. The CDR3 coding sequence is TGTGCCAGCAGCGTAGGAGGGACAGAAGAGACCCAGTACTTC. Translated, it gives CASSVGGTEETQYF.

The genes are TRBV9 and TRBJ1-1; TRBD1 might be the D (6 bases). The CDR3 is made up of 16 amino acids. V shed 0 bases and J shed 0 bases, with 12 bases lying between them. The germline V gene encodes CDR1 SGDLS and CDR2 YYNGEE. For the CDR3, the DNA is TGTGCCAGCAGCGTAGACAGGGTTTATATGAACACTGAAGCTTTCTTT. Translating it yields CASSVDRVYMNTEAFF.

V usage is TRBV25-1 and J usage is TRBJ2-6; D might be TRBD1 (5 bases). From germline, CDR1 is MGHDK and CDR2 SYGVNS. V shed 3 bases and J shed 0 bases, with 12 bases lying between them. This CDR3 comprises 17 residues. The CDR3 region is CASSDRGPFSGANVLTF. CDR3 DNA sequence: TGTGCCAGCAGTGATAGGGGTCCTTTCTCTGGGGCCAACGTCCTGACTTTC.

The V call is TRBV25-1, the J call TRBJ1-6, with 10 bases matching TRBD1. Germline trimming cut 7 bases from V and 8 bases from J; bases unmatched to any gene: 2. The CDR3 has 13 amino acids. CDR1 MGHDK and CDR2 SYGVNS come from the germline V gene. DNA of the CDR3: TGTGCCAGCATGGGACAGGGGTATTCACCCCTCCACTTT. Its protein is CASMGQGYSPLHF.

This clone was observed at least ten times. Here the CDR3 reads CASSLERGGRRFF. DNA for the CDR3: TGTGCCAGCAGCTTAGAGCGAGGGGGTCGGAGGTTCTTC. The chain uses TRBV11-2 and TRBJ2-1; D may be TRBD1 (6 bases). The germline gives CDR1 SGHAT, CDR2 FQNNGV. This CDR3 region has 13 residues. The V end was cut by 0 bases, the J end by 15 bases, with 15 bases between.

The chain combines TRBV28 with TRBJ1-3; D is possibly TRBD1 (5 bases). CDR3 length equals 13 residues. Germline CDR1 MDHEN, CDR2 SYDVKM. Trimming pared 6 bases from V and 2 bases from J, leaving 8 bases between. In DNA form, the CDR3 reads TGTGCCAGCAGGACAGCTACTGGAAACACCATATATTTT. It translates to CASRTATGNTIYF.

The J gene is TRBJ2-7, the V gene TRBV6-5, with D perhaps TRBD1 (6 bases). V lost 7 bases and J lost 0, with 16 bases in between. Germline CDR1 is MNHEY and CDR2 is SVGAGI. This CDR3 has 15 amino acids. This CDR3 reads CASKRDKPSSYEQYF. In nucleotides, the CDR3 is TGTGCCAGCAAACGGGACAAGCCAAGCTCCTACGAGCAGTACTTC.

This rearrangement joins TRBV30 to TRBJ2-5; D unclear. The length of the CDR3 is 12 residues. The germline gives CDR1 GTSNPN, CDR2 SVGIG (reference sequence). Trimming removed 4 bases from V and 4 bases from J, with 10 bases in between. CDR3 DNA sequence: TGTGCCTGGACCGCCGGTGGAGAGACCCAGTACTTC. Encoded protein: CAWTAGGETQYF.

The J gene is TRBJ2-7, the V gene TRBV9; 9 bases are a match to TRBD1. Looked up from germline, CDR1 is SGDLS and CDR2 is YYNGEE. J lost 2 bases, V lost 3 bases, and 3 bases had no gene match. CDR3 length: 14 residues. CDR3 nucleotide sequence: TGTGCCAGCAGCGGCGGGACAGGGCCCTACGAGCAGTACTTC. It is translated as CASSGGTGPYEQYF. Combining the CDR3 with reference TRBV9 and TRBJ2-7 gives the whole variable domain DSGVTQTPKHLITATGQRVTLRCSPRSGDLSVYWYQQSLDQGLQFLIQYYNGEERAKGNILERFSAQQFPDLHSELNLSSLELGDSALYFCASSGGTGPYEQYFGPGTRLTVT.

V is TRBV19 and J is TRBJ1-5; maybe TRBD1 (5 bases). Germline CDR1 reads LNHDA; CDR2 reads SQIVND (reference sequence). The CDR3 covers 13 residues. V was trimmed by 5 bases and J by 7 bases, leaving 12 bases between them. CDR3 loop: CASSRGGGQPQHF. The CDR3 DNA reads TGTGCCAGTAGTCGCGGGGGAGGGCAGCCCCAGCATTTT.

V and J are TRBV6-6 and TRBJ1-1; 8 bases align to TRBD1. The CDR3 extends over 15 amino acids. V lost 8 bases, J lost 2 bases, and 10 bases stayed unmatched. Germline CDR1 MNHNY, CDR2 SVGAGI (reference sequence). The CDR3 here is CASGPGTGVNTEAFF. CDR3 coding DNA: TGTGCCAGCGGCCCCGGGACAGGAGTAAACACTGAAGCTTTCTTT.

The chain links TRBV11-3 to TRBJ2-3, with 7 positions matching TRBD2. The V and J ends lost 3 bases and 2 bases, in that order; junction bases with no gene match: 2. Per germline, CDR1 SGHNT and CDR2 YENEEA. CDR3 length: 14 amino acids. In nucleotides, the CDR3 is TGTGCCAGCAGCTTGGGGACTACCACAGATACGCAGTATTTT. It is translated as CASSLGTTTDTQYF.

This clone has only a few counts. This rearrangement joins TRBV5-4 to TRBJ1-2; no clear D. The CDR3 runs to 14 residues. Germline assignment: CDR1 SGHNT and CDR2 YYREEE (reference sequence). V was cut by 6 bases and J by 4 bases, with 16 bases left in between. Written as DNA, the CDR3 is TGTGCCAGCACCCTGGCTGGAGGGTTCTATGGCTACACCTTC. Its translation: CASTLAGGFYGYTF.

To note about this clone: The junction differs from germline at one of its ends, possibly a read error. The chain recombines TRBV6-1 with TRBJ2-7, with D perhaps TRBD1 (5 bases). Germline loops: CDR1 MNHNS, CDR2 SASEGT. The CDR3 loop spans 14 amino acids. CDR3 coding DNA: TGTGCCAGCATTTCGATGGGGCCCTCCCACGAGCAGTACTTC. Translation gives CASISMGPSHEQYF.

V is TRBV4-1 and J is TRBJ2-1, with 13 bases fitting TRBD2. The CDR3 runs 17 residues. Germline CDR1 reads MGHRA; CDR2 reads YSYEKL. V trimming: 1 base; J trimming: 1 base; junction bases outside the gene matches: 1. Here the CDR3 reads CASSQGGLAGSYNEQFF. CDR3 DNA: TGCGCCAGCAGCCAAGGGGGACTAGCGGGATCCTACAATGAGCAGTTCTTC.

In the case of this clone: A junction boundary mismatches the germline segment, possibly from a read error. V usage is TRBV27 and J usage is TRBJ2-3, with a possible D match to TRBD2 (6 bases). Germline V gene lookup returns CDR1 MNHEY and CDR2 SMNVEV (reference sequence). This CDR3 spans 13 amino acids. The DNA for the CDR3 is TGTGCCAGCAGTTTTTACGGGACTCCTGTCCCTCATTTT. Amino acid sequence: CASSFYGTPVPHF.

The chain recombines TRBV6-5 with TRBJ1-6, with D unclear. This CDR3 contains 13 residues. V was cut by 5 bases and J by 6 bases, with 8 bases left in between. The germline V gene has CDR1 MNHEY and CDR2 SVGAGI. The CDR3 DNA follows: TGTGCCAGCAGTGATCGACTTAATTCACCCCTCCACTTT. The encoded protein is CASSDRLNSPLHF.

The chain joins TRBV7-2 to TRBJ2-7, with TRBD2 matching over 9 bases. CDR1 SGHTA and CDR2 FQGNSA come from the germline V gene. J was trimmed by 3 bases and V by 5 bases; bases with no gene match: 8. This CDR3 contains 15 residues. CDR3 region: CASSPAATSGYEQYF. The CDR3 DNA follows: TGTGCCAGCAGCCCAGCGGCGACTAGCGGCTACGAGCAGTACTTC.

This clone was observed a handful of times. V is TRBV7-8 and J is TRBJ1-2; 8 bases line up with TRBD1. The CDR3 totals 14 residues. V lost 3 bases to trimming and J lost 4 bases; unmatched junction nucleotides: 4. Germline lookup yields CDR1 SGHVS and CDR2 FQNEAQ. The CDR3 reads CASSFRGQGYGYTF. CDR3 bases: TGTGCCAGCAGCTTCAGGGGGCAGGGCTATGGCTACACCTTC.

The chain carries TRBV4-1 and TRBJ1-5; D uncertain. The CDR3 consists of 15 residues. With 0 bases removed from V and 0 bases from J, the gap between germline ends came to 6 bases. CDR1 and CDR2 from the germline V gene are MGHRA and YSYEKL. The CDR3 region is CASSQEVGSNQPQHF. Written as DNA, the CDR3 is TGCGCCAGCAGCCAAGAGGTCGGTAGCAATCAGCCCCAGCATTTT.

The CDR3 DNA reads TGTGCCAGCAGCCCTCCTGGAAAGCGGGGGCTCGCGGGCACCGGGGAGCTGTTTTTT. It is translated as CASSPPGKRGLAGTGELFF. This chain links TRBV7-9 with TRBJ2-2; the match to TRBD2 covers 8 bases. Trimming removed 5 bases from V and 4 bases from J; junction bases left unmatched: 18. CDR1 is SEHNR, CDR2 FQNEAQ, per germline (reference sequence). CDR3 length: 19 amino acids.

This clone was observed once. One junction end does not reproduce the germline sequence, and a read error may be involved. The J gene is TRBJ1-5, the V gene TRBV6-1; maybe TRBD1 (5 bases). CDR1 and CDR2 from the germline V gene are MNHNS and SASEGT. The CDR3 totals 16 residues. CDR3 nucleotides: TGTGCCAGCGGTGAATCGGACACGGCGGGCAATCAGCCCCAGCATTTT. The encoded protein is CASGESDTAGNQPQHF.

This rearrangement joins TRBV5-1 to TRBJ2-3, with 8 bases matching TRBD1. V lost 3 bases, J lost 3 bases, and 6 bases stayed unmatched. The CDR3 loop spans 15 amino acids. Looked up from germline, CDR1 is SGHRS and CDR2 is YFSETQ. As DNA, the CDR3 is TGCGCCAGCAGCTCCGGGACAGGTTCTACAGATACGCAGTATTTT. Its translation is CASSSGTGSTDTQYF. Full variable domain (rest looked up from reference TRBV5-1 and TRBJ2-3): KAGVTQTPRYLIKTRGQQVTLSCSPISGHRSVSWYQQTPGQGLQFLFEYFSETQRNKGNFPGRFSGRQFSNSRSEMNVSTLELGDSALYLCASSSGTGSTDTQYFGPGTRLTVL.